The rows below give T cell receptor beta chains drawn from one sample of a study of long-term antiretroviral therapy in people with HIV. TCRdb keeps only in-frame clones here, not all; method: immunoSEQ multiplex PCR. Among 21,000 or so clones, more than 70% were seen once, and the ten largest hold 3.5%. The sample consisted of unsorted PBMCs, taken 2.3 years after starting antiretroviral therapy. Source of these receptors: a man between 60 and 75 years old with HIV. CDR3s include the opening cysteine and the closing phenylalanine or tryptophan. Each record gives: V gene, clone size, D gene, CDR3 protein. A D gene is named only where the DNA matches it firmly. For some rows the clone size is stated as once, few or many, or as a class when expanded; others skip it.

V gene: TRBV19
clone size: few
D gene: .
CDR3 protein: CASSIVRGTGANVLTF

V gene: TRBV9
clone size: .
D gene: TRBD2
CDR3 protein: CASSATSGRTTDTQYF

V gene: TRBV15
clone size: .
D gene: .
CDR3 protein: CATSRVPYGNQPQHF

V gene: TRBV2
clone size: .
D gene: .
CDR3 protein: CARQGSHEQYF

V gene: TRBV9
clone size: .
D gene: TRBD1
CDR3 protein: CASTLTGANTEAFF

V gene: TRBV14
clone size: once
D gene: TRBD1
CDR3 protein: CATMDRVRPGELFF

V gene: TRBV18
clone size: .
D gene: .
CDR3 protein: CASSQGSTHEQYF

V gene: TRBV30
clone size: .
D gene: .
CDR3 protein: CAWSAGPPYEQYF

V gene: TRBV7-9
clone size: .
D gene: .
CDR3 protein: CASSSGQSSGNTIYF

V gene: TRBV7-2
clone size: .
D gene: .
CDR3 protein: CASSLDRANTEAFF

V gene: TRBV19
clone size: .
D gene: .
CDR3 protein: CASSTWGRSTDTQYF

V gene: TRBV7-8
clone size: few
D gene: .
CDR3 protein: CASSPTANYGYTF

V gene: TRBV4-3
clone size: .
D gene: .
CDR3 protein: CASSLSGGKAFF

V gene: TRBV5-1
clone size: .
D gene: .
CDR3 protein: CASSLVGTGSTDTQYF